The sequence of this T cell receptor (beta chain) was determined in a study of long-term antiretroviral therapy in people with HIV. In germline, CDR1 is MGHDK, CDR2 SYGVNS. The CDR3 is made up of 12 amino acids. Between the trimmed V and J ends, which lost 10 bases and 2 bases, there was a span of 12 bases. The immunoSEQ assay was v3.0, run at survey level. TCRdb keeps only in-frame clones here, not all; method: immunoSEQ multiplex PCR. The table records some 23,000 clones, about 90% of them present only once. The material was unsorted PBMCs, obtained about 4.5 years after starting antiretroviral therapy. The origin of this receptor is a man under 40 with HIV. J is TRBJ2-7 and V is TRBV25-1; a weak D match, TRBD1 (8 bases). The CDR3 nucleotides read TGTGCCACAACAGGGGGGGCCTACGAGCAGTACTTC. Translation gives CATTGGAYEQYF.